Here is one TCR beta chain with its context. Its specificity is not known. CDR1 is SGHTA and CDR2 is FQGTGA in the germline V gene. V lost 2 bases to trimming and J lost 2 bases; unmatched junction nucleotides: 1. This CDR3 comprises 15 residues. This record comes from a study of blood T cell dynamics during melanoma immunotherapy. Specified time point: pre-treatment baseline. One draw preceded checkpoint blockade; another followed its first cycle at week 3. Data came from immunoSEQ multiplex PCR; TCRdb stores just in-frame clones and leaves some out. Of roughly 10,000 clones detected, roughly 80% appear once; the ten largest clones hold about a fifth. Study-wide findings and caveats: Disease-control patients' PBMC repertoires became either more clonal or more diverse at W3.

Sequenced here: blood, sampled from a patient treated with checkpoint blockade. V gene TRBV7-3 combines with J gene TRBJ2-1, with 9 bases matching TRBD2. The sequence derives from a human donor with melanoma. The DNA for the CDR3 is TGTGCCAGCAGCTTAGCGGGAGGGGCCTACAATGAGCAGTTCTTC. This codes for CASSLAGGAYNEQFF.